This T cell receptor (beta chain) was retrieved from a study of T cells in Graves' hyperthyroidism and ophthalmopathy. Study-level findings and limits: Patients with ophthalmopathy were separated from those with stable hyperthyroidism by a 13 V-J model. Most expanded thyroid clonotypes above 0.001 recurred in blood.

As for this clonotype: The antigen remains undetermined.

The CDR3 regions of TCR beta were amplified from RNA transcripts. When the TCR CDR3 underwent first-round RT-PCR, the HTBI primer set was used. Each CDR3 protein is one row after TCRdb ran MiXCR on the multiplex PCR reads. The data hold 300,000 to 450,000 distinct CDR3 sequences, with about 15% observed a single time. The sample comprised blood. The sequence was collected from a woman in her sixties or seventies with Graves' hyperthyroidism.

The CDR3 loop reads CASSEANGRYEQFF. The CDR3 nucleotides read TGCGCCAGCAGCGAGGCGAACGGGAGGTATGAGCAGTTCTTC. This rearrangement joins TRBV5-1 to TRBJ2-1, with 7 bases aligning to TRBD2. In germline, CDR1 is SGHRS, CDR2 YFSETQ. The V segment lost 4 bases and the J segment 8 bases; nucleotides outside the gene matches: 9. The CDR3 totals 14 residues.